This entry concerns a single T cell receptor beta chain. The record originates from a study of blood T cell repertoires in COVID-19. Across the whole study: Material from acute and convalescent COVID-19 was sourced from the United States, Italy and Spain. From T cells, B-cell-depleted T cells, or PBMCs came the material, which was cDNA or gDNA.

In the study's own analysis: Amplification of reference gene primers provided the estimated nucleated cell counts. This table comes from immunoSEQ multiplex PCR, and its TCRdb copy is limited to in-frame clones, with some not included. The V and J calls and clone size were taken over from that table, and D and trimming were inferred from the DNA. This table has tens of thousands of clones, 75% to 95% appearing once. The V gene lost 1 base and the J gene lost 12 bases, with 12 bases spanning the gap. Germline V gene data show CDR1 as SGHDN and CDR2 as FVKESK. The CDR3 runs to 12 residues. The source of this sequence is a human donor in a cohort sampled during active COVID-19. This chain uses TRBV14 with TRBJ1-1; tentatively, D is TRBD1 (6 bases). Sequencing was done on a sample of peripheral blood. The CDR3 reads CASSQVRTETFF. DNA for the CDR3: TGTGCCAGCAGCCAAGTTCGGACAGAGACTTTCTTT.